What follows is one T cell receptor beta chain and its context. Its matching antigen is unknown. The assay was immunoSEQ multiplex PCR, and TCRdb's table has in-frame clones only and misses some. The profile shows 70,000 to 85,000 clones, more than 70% of them singletons. The sample is drawn from a study of OX40 agonist ivuxolimab in advanced cancers. Study-wide background: The patients received agonistic anti-OX40 (CD134) antibody ivuxolimab. Patients received ivuxolimab, an intravenous treatment, every 2 weeks at 0.01 to 10 mg/kg.

Germline loops: CDR1 SGDLS, CDR2 YYNGEE. The CDR3 length is 17 residues. With V trimmed by 4 bases and J by 5 bases, 13 bases remained unmatched. Broader study findings: Antigens targeted by the expanded peripheral T cells were not determined. Among T cells, CD8+ cells averaged more expanded clones than CD4+ cells.

The J gene is TRBJ2-2, the V gene TRBV9; 8 bases agree with TRBD2. This clonotype originated in an adult with an advanced solid tumor such as melanoma, head and neck, liver or kidney cancer. The sample was CD4+ or CD8+ T cells sorted from blood, taken in a trial of the OX40 agonist ivuxolimab. The DNA for the CDR3 is TGTGCCAGCAGCACCCCCGGGGTAGCGGGATCGACCGGGGAGCTGTTTTTT. This encodes CASSTPGVAGSTGELFF.